These 21 T cell receptor beta chains were all obtained from the same sample, sequenced in a study of beta chain features in type 1 diabetes. Every bit of the isolated RNA underwent reverse transcription, so sequencing read expressed TCRB transcripts. Assay: immunoSEQ multiplex PCR; the TCRdb copy retains only in-frame clones and omits some. The sample holds hundreds of thousands of clones, around a sixth seen once. The material sequenced was naive CD4+ T cells from blood. The receptors derive from a man aged 18 to 30 in good health.

This clone has a handful of counts. The chain employs TRBV5-1 and TRBJ2-5, with D maybe TRBD2 (6 bases). The CDR3 has 14 amino acids. Deletions cut 0 bases from V and 7 bases from J, with 13 bases between. CDR1 and CDR2 (germline): SGHRS, YFSETQ. CDR3 bases: TGCGCCAGCAGCTTGGTACCCGGGAGCGGGACCCAGTACTTC. Its translation: CASSLVPGSGTQYF.

The chain couples TRBV11-1 to TRBJ1-1; D remains unclear. CDR1 SGHAT and CDR2 FQDESV come from the germline V gene (reference sequence). This CDR3 region has 15 residues. V dropped 5 bases and J dropped 7 bases, with 20 bases sitting between them. In nucleotides, the CDR3 is TGTGCCAGCAGCGATACAACAGAAATTTGGGGTGAAGCTTTCTTT. It translates to CASSDTTEIWGEAFF.

The V and J genes are TRBV18 and TRBJ1-1; possibly TRBD1 for D (6 bases). The V end was cut by 5 bases, the J end by 7 bases, with 20 bases between. The CDR3 runs 15 residues. Germline loops: CDR1 KGHSH, CDR2 LQKENI. CDR3 coding DNA: TGTGCCAGCTCATCAACAGGGCTCGAACCCGGTGAAGCTTTCTTT. This codes for CASSSTGLEPGEAFF.

This clone was observed a handful of times. V gene TRBV7-2 combines with J gene TRBJ2-7; possible D gene TRBD2, 5 bases. V gave up 1 base and J gave up 3 bases, with 10 bases separating them. Germline values: CDR1 SGHTA, CDR2 FQGNSA. This CDR3 region has 14 residues. The CDR3 nucleotides are TGTGCCAGCAGCTTAGTCACGGGGAACTACGAGCAGTACTTC. Its protein product is CASSLVTGNYEQYF.

This chain joins TRBV4-3 and TRBJ2-2; D gene ambiguous. This CDR3 comprises 14 residues. Trimming removed 7 bases from V and 7 bases from J, with 16 bases in between. Germline assignment: CDR1 LGHNA and CDR2 YSLEER. The CDR3 loop reads CASKGHPRVGELFF. CDR3 nucleotides: TGCGCCAGCAAAGGGCACCCAAGAGTCGGGGAGCTGTTTTTT.

This clone has ten or more counts. This rearrangement joins TRBV7-2 to TRBJ2-3, with D hard to call. Trimming removed 3 bases from V and 12 bases from J, with 10 bases in between. Germline loops: CDR1 SGHTA, CDR2 FQGNSA. CDR3 length: 11 residues. The DNA of the CDR3 is TGTGCCAGCAGCTTTGCTCGAGTTCAGTATTTT. It specifies CASSFARVQYF.

The J gene is TRBJ2-3, the V gene TRBV27; no firm D call. Germline V gene sequence: CDR1 MNHEY, CDR2 SMNVEV (reference sequence). V was cut by 8 bases and J by 1 base, with 10 bases left in between. There are 13 residues in the CDR3. The CDR3 reads CASPREGTDTQYF. In DNA form, the CDR3 reads TGTGCCAGCCCTAGAGAGGGCACAGATACGCAGTATTTT.

There are a few counts of this clone. The chain couples TRBV29-1 to TRBJ1-1; TRBD1 aligns across 11 bases. V shed 6 bases, J shed 11 bases, and the junction held 8 bases outside the gene matches. CDR1 and CDR2 from the germline V gene are SQVTM and ANQGSEA. CDR3 size: 12 residues. CDR3 nucleotide sequence: TGCAGCGTCAAAGCCGGGACAGGGGGTGCTTTCTTT. Its protein is CSVKAGTGGAFF.

This chain connects TRBV7-2 to TRBJ2-3, with D maybe TRBD2 (5 bases). Germline V gives CDR1 SGHTA, CDR2 FQGNSA. This CDR3 is 15 amino acids long. With 5 bases removed from V and 4 bases from J, the gap between germline ends came to 16 bases. In DNA form, the CDR3 reads TGTGCCAGCAGCCCAAGGACTGGGGTGGCAGATACGCAGTATTTT. Its protein is CASSPRTGVADTQYF.

This clone was counted only a few times. This chain joins TRBV6-5 and TRBJ1-5; no definite D call. The CDR3 is 13 residues long. Germline lookup yields CDR1 MNHEY and CDR2 SVGAGI. The ends were cut back, 4 bases at V and 7 bases at J, with 11 bases in the middle. The CDR3 spells CASSFGSGQPQHF. In nucleotides, the CDR3 is TGTGCCAGCAGTTTTGGGAGCGGACAGCCCCAGCATTTT.

This clone appeared a few times. The V and J genes are TRBV7-2 and TRBJ2-1; TRBD1 agrees at 9 bases. V was pared by 2 bases and J by 11 bases, with 13 bases of the junction left unmatched. From germline, CDR1 is SGHTA and CDR2 FQGNSA. The CDR3 spans 16 residues. This CDR3 reads CASSLTGGNGGKQQFF. The CDR3 DNA sequence: TGTGCCAGCAGCTTAACAGGGGGCAACGGCGGGAAACAGCAGTTCTTC.

This clone was seen a few times. The gene calls are TRBV19 and TRBJ2-7; the D is unclear. Germline CDR1 LNHDA, CDR2 SQIVND (reference sequence). Deletions cut 0 bases from V and 1 base from J, with 10 bases between. The CDR3 is made up of 15 amino acids. This chain's CDR3 is CASSIDQDPSYEQYF. The DNA for the CDR3 is TGTGCCAGTAGTATAGATCAGGACCCTTCCTACGAGCAGTACTTC.

This clone has just a few counts. The chain recombines TRBV30 with TRBJ2-7; 7 positions match TRBD2. The CDR3 sequence is 13 residues long. Per germline, CDR1 GTSNPN and CDR2 SVGIG (reference sequence). After removal of 4 bases from V and 0 bases from J, the junction contained 3 bases not matched to a gene. The CDR3 spells CAWTRDYSYEQYF. The CDR3 bases are TGTGCCTGGACCCGGGACTACTCCTACGAGCAGTACTTC.

This clone has only a few counts. This chain joins TRBV7-9 and TRBJ2-7; weak D call: TRBD1 (6 bases). CDR1 and CDR2 from the germline V gene are SEHNR and FQNEAQ (reference sequence). The CDR3 sequence is 15 residues long. Trimming stripped 8 bases from V and 3 bases from J, with 20 bases between. The CDR3 reads CASGDDRKSNYEQYF. Here the CDR3 DNA reads TGTGCCAGCGGGGATGACAGGAAATCCAACTACGAGCAGTACTTC. Variable domain in full (rest from reference TRBV7-9 and TRBJ2-7): DTGVSQNPRHKITKRGQNVTFRCDPISEHNRLYWYRQTLGQGPEFLTYFQNEAQLEKSRLLSDRFSAERPKGSFSTLEIQRTEQGDSAMYLCASGDDRKSNYEQYFGPGTRLTVT.

V usage is TRBV4-1 and J usage is TRBJ1-4; D unresolved. Germline CDR1 is MGHRA and CDR2 is YSYEKL. The CDR3 is 14 residues long. Trimming shortened V by 1 base and J by 7 bases, and 10 bases separated the two germline ends. The chain's CDR3 is CASSQVRTVEKLFF. In nucleotides, the CDR3 is TGCGCCAGCAGCCAAGTTAGGACGGTTGAAAAACTGTTTTTT.

The chain couples TRBV5-1 to TRBJ2-7, with 7 nucleotides matching TRBD1. The CDR3 is 11 residues long. Germline-derived CDR1 and CDR2 are SGHRS and YFSETQ. The V and J ends lost 3 bases and 9 bases, in that order; junction bases with no gene match: 3. The CDR3 bases are TGCGCCAGCAGCTCCCACAGGGGGCAGTACTTC. This encodes CASSSHRGQYF.

This clone turned up a few times. The same CDR3 also results from other DNA sequences found in this sample. J is TRBJ1-1 and V is TRBV7-9; a possible D gene is TRBD1 (5 bases). Deletions cut 4 bases from V and 1 base from J, with 13 bases between. The CDR3 extends over 15 amino acids. In germline, CDR1 is SEHNR, CDR2 FQNEAQ (reference sequence). CDR3 protein: CASSSRQGGNTEAFF. The DNA for the CDR3 is TGTGCCAGCAGCTCCCGCCAGGGAGGGAACACTGAAGCTTTCTTT.

This chain connects TRBV5-1 to TRBJ2-2; D unresolved. The CDR3 sequence is 12 residues long. Germline loops: CDR1 SGHRS, CDR2 YFSETQ. Trimming stripped 7 bases from V and 8 bases from J, with 12 bases between. Here the CDR3 DNA reads TGCGCCAGCTATTGGCCCCAGGGGGAGCTGTTTTTT. It encodes CASYWPQGELFF.

A few counts support this clone. The chain recombines TRBV7-2 with TRBJ2-7, with 9 positions matching TRBD1. This CDR3 contains 15 residues. V trimming: 5 bases; J trimming: 2 bases; junction bases outside the gene matches: 7. The germline CDR1 and CDR2 sequences are SGHTA and FQGNSA. The CDR3 protein is CASSIRTGVTYEQYF. The CDR3 nucleotides read TGTGCCAGCAGCATCCGGACAGGGGTAACCTACGAGCAGTACTTC. The full variable domain, rest sourced from reference TRBV7-2 and TRBJ2-7, is GAGVSQSPSNKVTEKGKDVELRCDPISGHTALYWYRQSLGQGLEFLIYFQGNSAPDKSGLPSDRFSAERTGGSVSTLTIQRTQQEDSAVYLCASSIRTGVTYEQYFGPGTRLTVT.

This chain uses TRBV28 with TRBJ1-2, with D maybe TRBD1 (6 bases). The CDR3 spans 17 residues. The germline V and J ends were trimmed by 5 bases and 5 bases, with 24 bases remaining between them. Germline V CDR1 and CDR2: MDHEN, SYDVKM. CDR3 in amino acids: CASSHLLGGRVIYGYTF. The DNA of the CDR3 is TGTGCCAGCAGTCATCTCCTGGGGGGCAGAGTAATATATGGCTACACCTTC.

The rearrangement uses TRBV5-1 and TRBJ2-1, with 8 bases matching TRBD1. V was pared by 10 bases and J by 6 bases, with 9 bases of the junction left unmatched. The length of the CDR3 is 13 residues. The germline V gene encodes CDR1 SGHRS and CDR2 YFSETQ. This CDR3 is CASSDRAGNEQFF. DNA for the CDR3: TGCGCCTCCTCGGACAGGGCGGGCAATGAGCAGTTCTTC. The whole variable domain, remainder taken from reference TRBV5-1 and TRBJ2-1, is KAGVTQTPRYLIKTRGQQVTLSCSPISGHRSVSWYQQTPGQGLQFLFEYFSETQRNKGNFPGRFSGRQFSNSRSEMNVSTLELGDSALYLCASSDRAGNEQFFGPGTRLTVL.